Each of the 21 T cell receptor beta chains below was sequenced from the same sample in a study of blood T cell repertoires in COVID-19. Sequenced by immunoSEQ multiplex PCR; TCRdb stores in-frame clones only, minus some. This table holds about 140,000 clones, more than 65% found once. Source material: peripheral blood. The receptors stem from a human donor in a cohort sampled during active COVID-19.

This rearrangement joins TRBV7-2 to TRBJ2-7; D possibly corresponds to TRBD2 (5 bases). CDR1 is SGHTA and CDR2 is FQGNSA in the germline V gene. This CDR3 comprises 16 residues. V was shortened by 1 base and J by 4 bases, with 17 bases between the two germline ends. DNA of the CDR3: TGTGCCAGCAGCTTAGTGGGGTCTAGCTCGATGTACGAGCAGTACTTC. Amino acids: CASSLVGSSSMYEQYF.

The chain links TRBV7-2 to TRBJ1-5, with TRBD1 identical over 10 bases. V shed 0 bases and J 4 bases; nucleotides not matched to a gene: 12. Germline V gene data show CDR1 as SGHTA and CDR2 as FQGNSA. CDR3 size: 19 residues. CDR3 nucleotides: TGTGCCAGCAGCTTAGCTGTCGCGACAGGGGGCGGGCGTAATCAGCCCCAGCATTTT. Amino acid sequence: CASSLAVATGGGRNQPQHF.

Comments on this clone: One junction end does not reproduce the germline sequence, and a read error may be involved. The rearrangement joins TRBV3-1 (or the pseudogene TRBV3-2) to TRBJ2-7; D remains unclear. CDR1 LGHDT and CDR2 YNNKEL come from the germline V gene (reference sequence). This CDR3 is built from 14 residues. CDR3: CASSQEQTSHEQYF. CDR3 nucleotides: TGTGCCAGCAGCCAAGAACAGACCTCCCACGAGCAGTACTTC.

The chain employs TRBV5-1 and TRBJ2-2, with 13 bases fitting TRBD2. V shed 1 base and J 6 bases; nucleotides not matched to a gene: 6. The CDR3 totals 17 residues. Germline values: CDR1 SGHRS, CDR2 YFSETQ. Here the CDR3 reads CASSLRTGTSGAGELFF. CDR3 nucleotide sequence: TGCGCCAGCAGCTTGAGAACCGGGACTAGCGGGGCCGGGGAGCTGTTTTTT.

This chain links TRBV2 with TRBJ1-6; tentatively, D is TRBD1 (5 bases). Trimming shortened V by 1 base and J by 10 bases, and 17 bases separated the two germline ends. Per the germline V gene, CDR1 is SNHLY and CDR2 is FYNNEI. The CDR3 has 16 residues. The CDR3 spells CASSEGIQGVRSPLHF. In nucleotides, the CDR3 is TGTGCCAGCAGTGAAGGGATCCAGGGTGTACGGTCACCCCTCCACTTT. The entire variable domain, with the rest obtained from reference TRBV2 and TRBJ1-6, is as follows: EPEVTQTPSHQVTQMGQEVILRCVPISNHLYFYWYRQILGQKVEFLVSFYNNEISEKSEIFDDQFSVERPDGSNFTLKIRSTKLEDSAMYFCASSEGIQGVRSPLHFGNGTRLTVT.

The J gene is TRBJ2-5, the V gene TRBV9; 7 nucleotides line up with TRBD2. There are 14 residues in the CDR3. Germline CDR1 and CDR2: SGDLS and YYNGEE. With 4 bases clipped from V and 5 bases from J, the junction kept 8 bases outside the gene matches. The CDR3 protein is CASSPAGLGETQYF. As DNA, the CDR3 is TGTGCCAGCAGCCCCGCTGGACTAGGTGAGACCCAGTACTTC.

This rearrangement joins TRBV6-5 to TRBJ2-3; TRBD1 matches at 10 bases. J was trimmed by 3 bases and V by 6 bases; bases with no gene match: 0. This CDR3 spans 13 amino acids. Germline V gene lookup returns CDR1 MNHEY and CDR2 SVGAGI. The CDR3 bases are TGTGCCAGCAGGGGACAGGGGACAGATACGCAGTATTTT. Translating it yields CASRGQGTDTQYF.

This chain joins TRBV7-2 and TRBJ1-3; D gene uncertain. Germline V CDR1 and CDR2: SGHTA, FQGNSA. This CDR3 is built from 14 residues. Trimming took 1 base from V and 3 from J, leaving 7 bases between them. CDR3 sequence (DNA): TGTGCCAGCAGCTTAGTAGGGAGTGGAAACACCATATATTTT. This encodes CASSLVGSGNTIYF.

The chain uses TRBV4-2 and TRBJ2-5; the D gene is possibly TRBD2 (5 bases). Trimming cost V 0 bases and J 8 bases, with 19 bases left between them. In germline, CDR1 is LGHNA, CDR2 YNFKEQ. The CDR3 loop spans 16 amino acids. CDR3 nucleotide sequence: TGTGCCAGCAGCCAAGAAGGCGGAGGAGCTCGCGGAACCCAGTACTTC. Translated, it gives CASSQEGGGARGTQYF.

The chain uses TRBV5-1 and TRBJ2-3; a weak D match, TRBD2 (6 bases). This CDR3 is 15 amino acids long. Germline V lookup: CDR1 SGHRS, CDR2 YFSETQ. V was cut by 4 bases and J by 0 bases, with 12 bases left in between. Here the CDR3 DNA reads TGCGCCAGCAGCACCCTAGCGCCTAGCACAGATACGCAGTATTTT. This translates into CASSTLAPSTDTQYF.

This clone was seen just once. The rearrangement joins TRBV14 to TRBJ2-7; D is perhaps TRBD2 (5 bases). The CDR3 sequence is 14 residues long. Germline V CDR1 and CDR2: SGHDN, FVKESK. Trimming pared 6 bases from V and 1 base from J, leaving 13 bases between. The CDR3: CASSRRFSSYEQYF. DNA for the CDR3: TGTGCCAGCAGTAGGAGGTTTTCATCCTACGAGCAGTACTTC.

This clone showed up just a few times. The V gene is TRBV19, the J gene TRBJ1-3, with TRBD1 matching 7 bases. V was pared by 5 bases and J by 4 bases, with 11 bases of the junction left unmatched. Germline V gene lookup returns CDR1 LNHDA and CDR2 SQIVND (reference sequence). The length of the CDR3 is 16 residues. For the CDR3, the DNA is TGTGCCAGTAGTGCCATCTCGACAGGGACGGGAAACACCATATATTTT. This encodes CASSAISTGTGNTIYF.

The chain links TRBV28 to TRBJ2-1; D gene ambiguous. CDR1 and CDR2 from the germline V gene are MDHEN and SYDVKM. The CDR3 runs to 14 residues. V lost 7 bases and J lost 2, with 12 bases in between. In nucleotides, the CDR3 is TGTGCCAGCACCCCCTTTCAGACCTACAATGAGCAGTTCTTC. This gives the protein CASTPFQTYNEQFF.

The chain links TRBV5-4 to TRBJ2-3, with 9 positions matching TRBD2. V shed 4 bases, J shed 1 base, and the junction held 7 bases outside the gene matches. This CDR3 has 16 residues. Per the germline V gene, CDR1 is SGHNT and CDR2 is YYREEE (reference sequence). Written as DNA, the CDR3 is TGTGCCAGCAGCCTGGGGGTAGCGGGGGGCACAGATACGCAGTATTTT. Amino acids: CASSLGVAGGTDTQYF. Full variable domain (rest looked up from reference TRBV5-4 and TRBJ2-3): ETGVTQSPTHLIKTRGQQVTLRCSSQSGHNTVSWYQQALGQGPQFIFQYYREEENGRGNFPPRFSGLQFPNYSSELNVNALELDDSALYLCASSLGVAGGTDTQYFGPGTRLTVL.

The rearrangement links TRBV20-1 to TRBJ2-5; D may be TRBD1 or TRBD2 (5 bases each). Deletions cut 3 bases from V and 5 bases from J, with 10 bases between. The CDR3 is 12 amino acids. Germline CDR1 reads DFQATT; CDR2 reads SNEGSKA (reference sequence). The DNA of the CDR3 is TGCAGTGCTAGTGGGGGAGCGGAGACCCAGTACTTC. Protein: CSASGGAETQYF.

The chain has TRBV19 and TRBJ2-5; tentative D call: TRBD1 (6 bases). From germline, CDR1 is LNHDA and CDR2 SQIVND (reference sequence). V was cut by 3 bases and J by 4 bases, with 15 bases left in between. CDR3 length: 15 residues. This CDR3 is CASSISGTLRETQYF. The DNA of the CDR3 is TGTGCCAGTAGTATTTCCGGGACACTAAGAGAGACCCAGTACTTC.

This chain links TRBV29-1 with TRBJ1-1, with TRBD1 identical over 7 bases. Germline V gene lookup returns CDR1 SQVTM and CDR2 ANQGSEA. The trim removed 0 bases at V and 1 base at J, leaving 2 bases unmatched. The CDR3 extends over 14 amino acids. CDR3 nucleotides: TGCAGCGTTGAAGAGACAGGGTGGAACACTGAAGCTTTCTTT. Residues: CSVEETGWNTEAFF.

The J gene is TRBJ2-1, the V gene TRBV15; TRBD2 agrees at 10 bases. The germline V gene encodes CDR1 LNHNV and CDR2 YYDKDF (reference sequence). V lost 4 bases and J lost 7; bases outside the gene matches: 4. The length of the CDR3 is 14 residues. CDR3 sequence (DNA): TGTGCCACCAGCACCCAGGGACTAGCGAATGAGCAGTTCTTC. Protein: CATSTQGLANEQFF. The full variable domain, rest sourced from reference TRBV15 and TRBJ2-1, is DAMVIQNPRYQVTQFGKPVTLSCSQTLNHNVMYWYQQKSSQAPKLLFHYYDKDFNNEADTPDNFQSRRPNTSFCFLDIRSPGLGDTAMYLCATSTQGLANEQFFGPGTRLTVL.

V is TRBV9 and J is TRBJ1-6; perhaps TRBD1 as D (6 bases). V lost 3 bases, J lost 8 bases, and 9 bases lay in between. Germline values: CDR1 SGDLS, CDR2 YYNGEE. The CDR3 loop spans 13 amino acids. CDR3 in DNA: TGTGCCAGCAGCGAGGACAGTCATTCACCCCTCCACTTT. As protein: CASSEDSHSPLHF.

CDR3 nucleotides: TGCGCCAGCAGCTTGGGGGAGACAGATACGCAGTATTTT. Protein: CASSLGETDTQYF. The chain uses TRBV5-1 and TRBJ2-3, with D perhaps matching TRBD2 (5 bases). This CDR3 comprises 13 residues. Germline-derived CDR1 and CDR2 are SGHRS and YFSETQ. Deletions cut 0 bases from V and 3 bases from J, with 5 bases between.

This clone was picked up a small number of times. The chain has TRBV7-9 and TRBJ2-7; TRBD1 matches at 8 bases. In germline, CDR1 is SEHNR, CDR2 FQNEAQ (reference sequence). The CDR3 has 14 amino acids. The V gene end was trimmed by 5 bases and the J gene end by 9 bases; junction bases not matched to a gene: 12. The chain's CDR3 is CASSPGQGPSGQYF. In nucleotides, the CDR3 is TGTGCCAGCAGCCCAGGACAGGGCCCTTCCGGGCAGTACTTC.